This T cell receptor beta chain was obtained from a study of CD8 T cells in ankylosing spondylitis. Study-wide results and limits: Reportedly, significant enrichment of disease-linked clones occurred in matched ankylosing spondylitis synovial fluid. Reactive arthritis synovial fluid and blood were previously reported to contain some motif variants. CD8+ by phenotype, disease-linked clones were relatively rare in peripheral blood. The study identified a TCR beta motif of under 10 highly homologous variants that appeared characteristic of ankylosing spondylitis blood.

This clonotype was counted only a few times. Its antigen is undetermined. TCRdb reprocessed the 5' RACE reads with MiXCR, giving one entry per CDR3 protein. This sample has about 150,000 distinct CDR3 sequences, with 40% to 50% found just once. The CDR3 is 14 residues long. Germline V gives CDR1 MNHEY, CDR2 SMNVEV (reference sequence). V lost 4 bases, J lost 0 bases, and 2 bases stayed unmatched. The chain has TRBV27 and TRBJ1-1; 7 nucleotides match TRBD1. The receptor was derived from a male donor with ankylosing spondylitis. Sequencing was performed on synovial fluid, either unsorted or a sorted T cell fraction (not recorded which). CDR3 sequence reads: CASSSGQMNTEAFF. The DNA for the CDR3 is TGTGCCAGCAGTTCGGGACAGATGAACACTGAAGCTTTCTTT.